A selection of T cell receptor beta chains follows, all from one sample in a study of TIL therapy for anti-PD-1-resistant metastatic lung cancer. This table comes from immunoSEQ multiplex PCR, and its TCRdb copy is limited to in-frame clones, with some not included. The table records about 7,500 clones, roughly 80% of them present only once. The source material was tumor tissue, sampled at baseline. These receptors all stem from a person aged 25 to 85 with non-small cell lung cancer. Both conserved end residues are part of each CDR3. D genes are given only for firm matches. Rows may omit the clone size; those that give it use once, few, many or a size class.

CDR3: CSVGPGVGEQFF
DNA: TGCAGCGTTGGCCCCGGGGTCGGTGAGCAGTTCTTC
D: .
J: TRBJ2-1
size: .
V: TRBV29-1

CDR3: CASSLNELVRGEGYTF
DNA: TGTGCCAGCAGTTTAAATGAATTGGTTAGGGGAGAGGGCTACACCTTC
D: .
J: TRBJ1-2
size: .
V: TRBV28

CDR3: CASSQDRLTYNEQFF
DNA: TGTGCCAGCAGCCAAGATAGGCTTACCTACAATGAGCAGTTCTTC
D: .
J: TRBJ2-1
size: .
V: TRBV4-2

CDR3: CASSAGLAGGPGTDTQYF
DNA: TGTGCCAGCAGTGCGGGACTAGCGGGAGGGCCTGGCACAGATACGCAGTATTTT
D: TRBD2
J: TRBJ2-3
size: .
V: TRBV2

CDR3: CASSLKGGLSPYNEQFF
DNA: TGTGCCAGCAGCTTAAAGGGCGGGCTTTCCCCCTACAATGAGCAGTTCTTC
D: .
J: TRBJ2-1
size: .
V: TRBV7-3

CDR3: CASTRTSGGYNEQFF
DNA: TGCGCCAGCACCAGGACTAGCGGGGGGTACAATGAGCAGTTCTTC
D: TRBD2
J: TRBJ2-1
size: .
V: TRBV5-1

CDR3: CAWNLRTGYGYTF
DNA: TGTGCCTGGAACCTTAGGACCGGCTATGGCTACACCTTC
D: .
J: TRBJ1-2
size: few
V: TRBV30

CDR3: CASSKISEIPYGYTF
DNA: TGTGCCAGCAGCAAAATTTCGGAGATCCCTTATGGCTACACCTTC
D: .
J: TRBJ1-2
size: .
V: TRBV21-1

CDR3: CASSWTGGRAGNTIYF
DNA: TGTGCCAGCAGCTGGACAGGGGGCCGGGCTGGAAACACCATATATTTT
D: TRBD1
J: TRBJ1-3
size: .
V: TRBV5-6

CDR3: CSVEDRAYGYTF
DNA: TGCAGCGTTGAGGACAGGGCCTATGGCTACACCTTC
D: TRBD1
J: TRBJ1-2
size: .
V: TRBV29-1

CDR3: CASSALSRSSNQPQHF
DNA: TGTGCCAGCAGTGCATTGTCAAGGTCTAGCAATCAGCCCCAGCATTTT
D: .
J: TRBJ1-5
size: few
V: TRBV6-1

CDR3: CASSSNPSALGEQFF
DNA: TGTGCCAGCAGCTCCAACCCTTCAGCCTTGGGTGAGCAGTTCTTC
D: .
J: TRBJ2-1
size: .
V: TRBV11-1

CDR3: CASSQTSGSYNEQFF
DNA: TGTGCCAGTAGCCAAACTAGCGGCTCCTACAATGAGCAGTTCTTC
D: TRBD2
J: TRBJ2-1
size: few
V: TRBV19

CDR3: CATSRGLLGEENQPQHF
DNA: TGTGCCACCAGCAGAGGGCTCTTGGGGGAGGAGAATCAGCCCCAGCATTTT
D: .
J: TRBJ1-5
size: .
V: TRBV15

CDR3: CATSRAAGPNQPQHF
DNA: TGTGCCACCAGCAGAGCGGCAGGACCTAATCAGCCCCAGCATTTT
D: .
J: TRBJ1-5
size: .
V: TRBV15

CDR3: CSAPRGGRGYTF
DNA: TGCAGCGCCCCACGGGGGGGTAGGGGCTACACCTTC
D: .
J: TRBJ1-2
size: .
V: TRBV29-1

CDR3: CASSPAGTGSSYEQYF
DNA: TGTGCCAGCAGCCCCGCGGGGACAGGCAGTTCCTACGAGCAGTACTTC
D: TRBD1
J: TRBJ2-7
size: .
V: TRBV5-8

CDR3: CASSISSGAYNEQFF
DNA: TGTGCCAGTAGTATATCTAGCGGGGCCTACAATGAGCAGTTCTTC
D: TRBD2
J: TRBJ2-1
size: .
V: TRBV19

CDR3: CASSQGFLWPQHF
DNA: TGCGCCAGCAGCCAAGGATTCCTATGGCCCCAGCATTTT
D: .
J: TRBJ1-5
size: few
V: TRBV4-1

CDR3: CASSPRSSLMTSGEKGGELFF
DNA: TGCGCCAGCAGCCCTCGTTCGTCTCTCATGACTAGCGGAGAAAAGGGCGGGGAGCTGTTTTTT
D: TRBD2
J: TRBJ2-2
size: .
V: TRBV4-1

CDR3: CASSQKIRDYTEAFF
DNA: TGCGCCAGCAGCCAAAAGATCAGGGATTACACTGAAGCTTTCTTT
D: .
J: TRBJ1-1
size: .
V: TRBV4-3

CDR3: CASSDTGDTEAFF
DNA: TGTGCCAGCAGCGACACAGGGGACACTGAAGCTTTCTTT
D: TRBD1
J: TRBJ1-1
size: .
V: TRBV9

CDR3: CASSEGTGQETQYF
DNA: TGTGCCAGCAGTGAAGGGACAGGGCAAGAGACCCAGTACTTC
D: TRBD1
J: TRBJ2-5
size: .
V: TRBV2

CDR3: CASSLRGTGRQGEQYF
DNA: TGTGCCAGCAGCCTAAGGGGGACGGGGAGGCAAGGGGAGCAGTACTTC
D: .
J: TRBJ2-7
size: .
V: TRBV11-2

CDR3: CASSQNNRGRFYEQYF
DNA: TGCGCCAGCAGCCAAAATAACAGGGGGCGCTTCTACGAGCAGTACTTC
D: TRBD1
J: TRBJ2-7
size: .
V: TRBV4-1

CDR3: CASRGGAAYNEQFF
DNA: TGTGCCAGCAGGGGGGGAGCGGCCTACAATGAGCAGTTCTTC
D: .
J: TRBJ2-1
size: .
V: TRBV2

CDR3: CASSLAMGGGTQYF
DNA: TGTGCCAGCAGCTTGGCCATGGGGGGCGGAACGCAGTATTTT
D: .
J: TRBJ2-3
size: .
V: TRBV5-5

CDR3: CASSPSAGVTDEQFF
DNA: TGTGCCAGCAGCCCCAGCGCGGGAGTAACTGATGAGCAGTTCTTC
D: TRBD2
J: TRBJ2-1
size: .
V: TRBV9

CDR3: CASSLYAGHTDTQYF
DNA: TGTGCCAGCAGCTTATATGCAGGGCACACAGATACGCAGTATTTT
D: .
J: TRBJ2-3
size: .
V: TRBV7-3

CDR3: CASSSGGNQPQHF
DNA: TGTGCCAGCAGCTCGGGTGGCAATCAGCCCCAGCATTTT
D: .
J: TRBJ1-5
size: .
V: TRBV7-9

CDR3: CASSEGQDRAFF
DNA: TGTGCCAGCAGCGAGGGACAGGATAGAGCTTTCTTT
D: TRBD1
J: TRBJ1-1
size: once
V: TRBV7-9

CDR3: CASSLRGPGTDTQYF
DNA: TGTGCCAGCAGTTTACGGGGGCCCGGCACAGATACGCAGTATTTT
D: .
J: TRBJ2-3
size: .
V: TRBV28

CDR3: CASSYSSQGAYEQYF
DNA: TGTGCCAGCAGTTACTCGTCGCAGGGGGCCTACGAGCAGTACTTC
D: TRBD1
J: TRBJ2-7
size: .
V: TRBV6-5

CDR3: CASGSSYNSPLHF
DNA: TGTGCCAGCGGGAGCTCCTATAATTCACCCCTCCACTTT
D: .
J: TRBJ1-6
size: .
V: TRBV28

CDR3: CASSQGLLYEQYF
DNA: TGTGCCAGCAGCCAGGGGTTACTCTACGAGCAGTACTTC
D: .
J: TRBJ2-7
size: .
V: TRBV14

CDR3: CASSSFNEKLFF
DNA: TGTGCCAGCAGTTCTTTCAATGAAAAACTGTTTTTT
D: .
J: TRBJ1-4
size: .
V: TRBV28

CDR3: CASRATRGNQPQHF
DNA: TGTGCCAGCAGGGCTACGAGGGGCAATCAGCCCCAGCATTTT
D: .
J: TRBJ1-5
size: once
V: TRBV6-5

CDR3: CASSVEGTGMHTIYF
DNA: TGTGCCAGCAGCGTAGAAGGGACAGGGATGCACACCATATATTTT
D: TRBD1
J: TRBJ1-3
size: .
V: TRBV9

CDR3: CASNEGGSANEKLFF
DNA: TGTGCCAGTAACGAGGGTGGGAGTGCTAATGAAAAACTGTTTTTT
D: .
J: TRBJ1-4
size: .
V: TRBV19

CDR3: CASSVAGPGETQYF
DNA: TGTGCCAGCAGCGTAGCAGGCCCGGGGGAGACCCAGTACTTC
D: .
J: TRBJ2-5
size: .
V: TRBV9

CDR3: CASSMTSGDYNEQFF
DNA: TGTGCCAGTAGTATGACTAGCGGGGATTACAATGAGCAGTTCTTC
D: TRBD2
J: TRBJ2-1
size: few
V: TRBV19

CDR3: CASSRGQTYGYTF
DNA: TGTGCCAGTAGTAGGGGACAGACTTATGGCTACACCTTC
D: TRBD1
J: TRBJ1-2
size: .
V: TRBV19

CDR3: CASSSSLGGANTEAFF
DNA: TGTGCCAGCTCATCAAGTCTGGGGGGGGCGAACACTGAAGCTTTCTTT
D: .
J: TRBJ1-1
size: .
V: TRBV18

CDR3: CAWSSGGSTEAFF
DNA: TGTGCCTGGAGTAGTGGGGGTTCGACTGAAGCTTTCTTT
D: .
J: TRBJ1-1
size: .
V: TRBV30

CDR3: CASSIAWDRGQQPQHF
DNA: TGTGCCAGTAGTATAGCTTGGGACAGGGGGCAACAGCCCCAGCATTTT
D: TRBD1
J: TRBJ1-5
size: .
V: TRBV19

CDR3: CASSEMRGSYEQYF
DNA: TGTGCCAGCAGTGAAATGAGGGGGTCGTACGAGCAGTACTTC
D: .
J: TRBJ2-7
size: .
V: TRBV6-1

CDR3: CASSSSTEAFF
DNA: TGTGCCAGCAGCTCCTCCACTGAAGCTTTCTTT
D: .
J: TRBJ1-1
size: .
V: TRBV5-8

CDR3: CASRDAGSAGGYTF
DNA: TGCGCCAGCAGGGACGCAGGGAGCGCCGGCGGCTACACCTTC
D: .
J: TRBJ1-2
size: .
V: TRBV5-1

CDR3: CASSLVEGRTQYF
DNA: TGTGCCAGCAGCTTGGTCGAGGGGCGGACCCAGTACTTC
D: .
J: TRBJ2-5
size: .
V: TRBV5-4

CDR3: CATRGVGGYTF
DNA: TGTGCCACTCGGGGGGTTGGTGGCTACACCTTC
D: .
J: TRBJ1-2
size: .
V: TRBV6-1

CDR3: CASSTFPGDRSYTF
DNA: TGTGCCAGCAGCACATTCCCCGGGGATCGGAGCTACACCTTC
D: .
J: TRBJ1-2
size: .
V: TRBV7-8

CDR3: CASATLTVAKNIQYF
DNA: TGTGCCAGCGCCACCTTGACAGTAGCCAAAAACATTCAGTACTTC
D: .
J: TRBJ2-4
size: .
V: TRBV5-6

CDR3: CASSDSGPGTSGTDTQYF
DNA: TGTGCCAGCAGTGATTCAGGCCCAGGGACTAGCGGCACAGATACGCAGTATTTT
D: TRBD2
J: TRBJ2-3
size: .
V: TRBV25-1